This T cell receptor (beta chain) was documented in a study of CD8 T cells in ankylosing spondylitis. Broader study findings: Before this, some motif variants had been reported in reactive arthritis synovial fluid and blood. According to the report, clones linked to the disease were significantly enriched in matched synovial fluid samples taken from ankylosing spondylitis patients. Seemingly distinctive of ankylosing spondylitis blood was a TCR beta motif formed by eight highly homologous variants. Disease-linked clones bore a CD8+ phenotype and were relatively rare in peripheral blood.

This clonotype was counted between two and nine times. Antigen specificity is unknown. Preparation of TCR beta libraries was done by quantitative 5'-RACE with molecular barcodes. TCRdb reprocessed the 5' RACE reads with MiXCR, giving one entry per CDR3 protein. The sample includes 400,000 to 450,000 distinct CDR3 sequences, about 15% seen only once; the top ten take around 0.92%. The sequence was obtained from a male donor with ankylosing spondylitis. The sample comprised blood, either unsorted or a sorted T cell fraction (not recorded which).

The CDR3 is CSVDLANEQYF. CDR3 in DNA: TGCAGCGTTGACCTCGCTAACGAGCAGTACTTC. The chain employs TRBV29-1 and TRBJ2-7; D is ambiguous. V was shortened by 3 bases and J by 5 bases, with 8 bases between the two germline ends. This CDR3 contains 11 residues. The germline CDR1 and CDR2 sequences are SQVTM and ANQGSEA.